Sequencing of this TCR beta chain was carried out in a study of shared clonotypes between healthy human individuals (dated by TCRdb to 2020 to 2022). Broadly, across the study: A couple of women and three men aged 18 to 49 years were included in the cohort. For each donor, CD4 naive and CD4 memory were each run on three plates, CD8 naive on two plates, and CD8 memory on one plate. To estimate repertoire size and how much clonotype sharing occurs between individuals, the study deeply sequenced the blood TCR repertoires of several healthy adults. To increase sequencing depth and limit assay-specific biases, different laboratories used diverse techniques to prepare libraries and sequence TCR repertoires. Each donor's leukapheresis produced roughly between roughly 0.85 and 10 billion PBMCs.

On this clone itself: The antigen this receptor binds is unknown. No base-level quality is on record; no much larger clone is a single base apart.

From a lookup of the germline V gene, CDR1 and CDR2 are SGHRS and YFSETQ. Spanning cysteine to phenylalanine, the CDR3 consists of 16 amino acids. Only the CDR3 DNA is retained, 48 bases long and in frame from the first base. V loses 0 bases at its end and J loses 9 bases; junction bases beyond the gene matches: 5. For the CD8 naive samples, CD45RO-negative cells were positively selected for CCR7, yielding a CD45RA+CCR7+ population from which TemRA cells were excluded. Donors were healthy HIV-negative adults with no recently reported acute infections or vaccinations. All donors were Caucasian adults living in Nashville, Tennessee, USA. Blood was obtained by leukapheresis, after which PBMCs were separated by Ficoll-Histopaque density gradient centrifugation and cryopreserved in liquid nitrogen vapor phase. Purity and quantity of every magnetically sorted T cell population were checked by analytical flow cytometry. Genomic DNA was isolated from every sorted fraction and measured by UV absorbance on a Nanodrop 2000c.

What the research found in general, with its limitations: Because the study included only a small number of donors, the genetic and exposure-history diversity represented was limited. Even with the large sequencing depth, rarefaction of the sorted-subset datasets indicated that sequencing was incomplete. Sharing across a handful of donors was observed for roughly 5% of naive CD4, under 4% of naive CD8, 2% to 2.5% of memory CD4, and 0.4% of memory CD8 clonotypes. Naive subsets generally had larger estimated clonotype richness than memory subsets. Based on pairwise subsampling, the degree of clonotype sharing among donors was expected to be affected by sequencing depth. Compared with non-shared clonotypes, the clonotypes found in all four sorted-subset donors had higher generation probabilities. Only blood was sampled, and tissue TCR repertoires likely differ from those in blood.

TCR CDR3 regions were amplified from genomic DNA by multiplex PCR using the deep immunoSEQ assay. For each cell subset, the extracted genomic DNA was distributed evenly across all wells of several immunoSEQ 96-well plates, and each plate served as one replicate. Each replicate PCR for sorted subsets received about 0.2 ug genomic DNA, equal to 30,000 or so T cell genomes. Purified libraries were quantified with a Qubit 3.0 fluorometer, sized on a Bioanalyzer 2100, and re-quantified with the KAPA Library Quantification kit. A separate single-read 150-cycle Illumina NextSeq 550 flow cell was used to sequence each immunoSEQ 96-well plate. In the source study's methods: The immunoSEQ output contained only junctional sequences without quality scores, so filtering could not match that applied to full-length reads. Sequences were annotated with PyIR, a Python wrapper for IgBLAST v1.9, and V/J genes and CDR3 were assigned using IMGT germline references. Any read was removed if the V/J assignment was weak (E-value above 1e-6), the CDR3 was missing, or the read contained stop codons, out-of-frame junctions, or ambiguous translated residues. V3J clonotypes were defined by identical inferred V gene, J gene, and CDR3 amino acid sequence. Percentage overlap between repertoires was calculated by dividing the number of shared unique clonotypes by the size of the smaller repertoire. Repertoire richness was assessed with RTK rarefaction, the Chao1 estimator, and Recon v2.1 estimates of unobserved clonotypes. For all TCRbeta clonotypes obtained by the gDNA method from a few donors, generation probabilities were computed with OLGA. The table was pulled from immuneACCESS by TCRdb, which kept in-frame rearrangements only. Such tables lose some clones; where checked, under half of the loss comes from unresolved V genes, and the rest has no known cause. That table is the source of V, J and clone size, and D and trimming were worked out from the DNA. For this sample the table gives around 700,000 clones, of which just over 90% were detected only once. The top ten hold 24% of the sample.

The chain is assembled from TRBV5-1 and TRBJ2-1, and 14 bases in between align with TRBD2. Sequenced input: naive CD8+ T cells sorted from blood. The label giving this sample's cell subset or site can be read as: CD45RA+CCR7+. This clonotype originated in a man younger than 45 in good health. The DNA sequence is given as TGCGCCAGCAGCTTGGAAGGACTAGCGGGAGGTATTGAGCAGTTCTTC. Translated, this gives CASSLEGLAGGIEQFF.